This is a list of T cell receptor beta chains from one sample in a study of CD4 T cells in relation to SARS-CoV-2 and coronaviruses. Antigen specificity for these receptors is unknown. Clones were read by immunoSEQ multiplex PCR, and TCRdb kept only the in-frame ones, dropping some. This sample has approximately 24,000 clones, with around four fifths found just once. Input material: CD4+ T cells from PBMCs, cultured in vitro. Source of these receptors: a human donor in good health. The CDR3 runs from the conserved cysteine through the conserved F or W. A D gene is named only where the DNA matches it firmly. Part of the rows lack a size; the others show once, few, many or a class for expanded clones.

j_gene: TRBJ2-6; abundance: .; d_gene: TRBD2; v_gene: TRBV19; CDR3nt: TGTGCCAGTAGTCCTGACCCCGTGGCGGGGGTGGTTGGGGCCAACGTCCTGACTTTC; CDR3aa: CASSPDPVAGVVGANVLTF
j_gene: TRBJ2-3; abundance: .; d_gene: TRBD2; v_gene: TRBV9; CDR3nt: TGTGCCAGCAGCGTGGGGACTAGCGGTAGCACAGATACGCAGTATTTT; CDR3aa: CASSVGTSGSTDTQYF
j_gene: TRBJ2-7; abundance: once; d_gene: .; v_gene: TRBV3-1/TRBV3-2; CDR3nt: TGTGCCAGCAGCCAAGCGGGATACTCCTACGAGCAGTACTTC; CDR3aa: CASSQAGYSYEQYF
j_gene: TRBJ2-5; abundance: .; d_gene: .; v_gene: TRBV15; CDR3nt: TGTGCCACCAGCAGAGATTTGGCCGGGATGAGGACCCAGTACTTC; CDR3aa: CATSRDLAGMRTQYF
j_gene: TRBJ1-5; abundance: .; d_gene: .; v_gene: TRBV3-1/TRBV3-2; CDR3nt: TGTGCCAGCAGCCAAGAAGGACTAGGGAAGAATCAGCCCCAGCATTTT; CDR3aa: CASSQEGLGKNQPQHF
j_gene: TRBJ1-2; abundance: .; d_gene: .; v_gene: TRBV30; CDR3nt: TGTGCCTGGAGTGTGGGGGGCTCCGGGATATATGGCTACACCTTC; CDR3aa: CAWSVGGSGIYGYTF
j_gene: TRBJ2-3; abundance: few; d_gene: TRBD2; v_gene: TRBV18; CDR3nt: TGTGCCAGCTCACCCATAGCGGGAGGGCCCACAGATACGCAGTATTTT; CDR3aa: CASSPIAGGPTDTQYF
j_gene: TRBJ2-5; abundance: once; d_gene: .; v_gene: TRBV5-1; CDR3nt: TGCGCCAGCAGCTTGGAGGGTTCTTACCAAGAGACCCAGTACTTC; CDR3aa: CASSLEGSYQETQYF
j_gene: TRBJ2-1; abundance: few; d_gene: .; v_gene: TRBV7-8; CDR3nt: TGTGCCAGCAGCTTAACAGGGAGCGGATACAATGAGCAGTTCTTC; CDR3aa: CASSLTGSGYNEQFF
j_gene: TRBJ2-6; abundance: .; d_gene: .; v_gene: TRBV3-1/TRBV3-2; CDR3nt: TGTGCCAGCAGCCCCTCGTTTTCAGGGTCGACTGGGGCCAACGTCCTGACTTTC; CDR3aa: CASSPSFSGSTGANVLTF
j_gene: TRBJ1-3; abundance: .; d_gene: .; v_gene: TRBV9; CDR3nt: TGTGCCAGCAGCGTAGGGCTCTCTGGAAACACCATATATTTT; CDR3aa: CASSVGLSGNTIYF
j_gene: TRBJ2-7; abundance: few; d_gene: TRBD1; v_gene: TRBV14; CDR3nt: TGTGCCAGCAGTCAACTAGGACAGGAGGCCTACGAGCAGTACTTC; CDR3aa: CASSQLGQEAYEQYF
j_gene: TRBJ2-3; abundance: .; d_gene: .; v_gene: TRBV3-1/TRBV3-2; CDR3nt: TGTGCCAGCAGCCCTCCCCGTGGGGGGCTGACAGATACGCAGTATTTT; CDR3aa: CASSPPRGGLTDTQYF
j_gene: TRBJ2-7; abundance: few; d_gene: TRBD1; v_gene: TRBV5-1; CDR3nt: TGCGCCAGCAGCTCCGGGACAGGATACGTTCGGCAGTACTTC; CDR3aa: CASSSGTGYVRQYF
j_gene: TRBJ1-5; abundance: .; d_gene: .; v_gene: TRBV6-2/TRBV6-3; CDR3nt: TGTGCCAGCAGTTACCTCTTGTATCCAGGGGATCAGCCCCAGCATTTT; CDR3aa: CASSYLLYPGDQPQHF
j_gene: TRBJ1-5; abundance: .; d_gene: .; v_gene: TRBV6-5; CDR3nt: TGTGCCAGCAGTTACTCAACACAGGGAGATCAGCCCCAGCATTTT; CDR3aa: CASSYSTQGDQPQHF
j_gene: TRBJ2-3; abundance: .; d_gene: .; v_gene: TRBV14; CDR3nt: TGTGCCAGCAGGCGGACCGGTGTCACAGATACGCAGTATTTT; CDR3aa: CASRRTGVTDTQYF
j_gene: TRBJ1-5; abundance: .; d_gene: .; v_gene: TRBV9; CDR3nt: TGTGCCAGCAGCGTAGGGGGGGTAGCCCAGCCCCAGCATTTT; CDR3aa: CASSVGGVAQPQHF
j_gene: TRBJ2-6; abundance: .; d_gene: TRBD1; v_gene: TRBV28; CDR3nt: TGTGCCAGCAGACGTGGGACAGGGCTTATATCTGGGGCCAACGTCCTGACTTTC; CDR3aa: CASRRGTGLISGANVLTF
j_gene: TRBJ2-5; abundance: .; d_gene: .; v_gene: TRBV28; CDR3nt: TGTGCCAGCAGGGGGATGGCAGGATCGCAAGAGACCCAGTACTTC; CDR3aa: CASRGMAGSQETQYF
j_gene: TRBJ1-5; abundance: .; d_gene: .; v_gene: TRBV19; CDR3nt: TGTGCCAGCTTCGTAAGAGGGGGTCCGATCGTCAATCAGCCCCAGCATTTT; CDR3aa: CASFVRGGPIVNQPQHF
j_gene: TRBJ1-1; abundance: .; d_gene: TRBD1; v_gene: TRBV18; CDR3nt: TGTGCCAGCTCACCCGGGACAGGGGTGATGAACACTGAAGCTTTCTTT; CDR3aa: CASSPGTGVMNTEAFF
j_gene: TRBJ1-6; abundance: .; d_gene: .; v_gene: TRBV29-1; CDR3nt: TGCAGCGTTAAACTCGGGGATTCACCCCTCCACTTT; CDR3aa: CSVKLGDSPLHF
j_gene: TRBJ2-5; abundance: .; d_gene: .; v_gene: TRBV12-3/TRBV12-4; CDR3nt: TGTGCCAGCGGCCCCTCGGATTCGGAGACCCAGTACTTC; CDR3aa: CASGPSDSETQYF
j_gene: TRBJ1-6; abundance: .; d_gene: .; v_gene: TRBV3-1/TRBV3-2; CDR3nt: TGTGCCAGCAGCCAAGGGACAGTTAATTCACCCCTCCACTTT; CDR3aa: CASSQGTVNSPLHF
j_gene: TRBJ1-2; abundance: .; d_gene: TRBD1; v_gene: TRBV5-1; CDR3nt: TGCGCCAGCAGGGAACTGACAGGGGGTCATGGCTACACCTTC; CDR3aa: CASRELTGGHGYTF
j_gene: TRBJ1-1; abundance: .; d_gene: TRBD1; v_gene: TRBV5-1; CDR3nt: TGCGCCAGCAGCTTTTATGGAGGACAGGTCGCTAACACTGAAGCTTTCTTT; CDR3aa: CASSFYGGQVANTEAFF
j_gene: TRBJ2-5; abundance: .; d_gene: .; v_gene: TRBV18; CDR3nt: TGTGCCACCTCCTCGGGGGTGACCAGCCAAGAGACCCAGTACTTC; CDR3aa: CATSSGVTSQETQYF
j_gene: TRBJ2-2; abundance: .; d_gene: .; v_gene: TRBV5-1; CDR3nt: TGCGCCAGCACCCGCCAAGTCTACGGCGTCACCGGGGAGCTGTTTTTT; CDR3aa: CASTRQVYGVTGELFF
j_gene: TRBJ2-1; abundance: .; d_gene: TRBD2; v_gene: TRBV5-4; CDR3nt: TGTGCCAGCAGTTCAAAGACTAGCGATGGATCCAATGAGCAGTTCTTC; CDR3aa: CASSSKTSDGSNEQFF
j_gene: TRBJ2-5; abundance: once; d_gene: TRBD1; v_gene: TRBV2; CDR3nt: TGTGCCAGCAGTGAGGGACAGTACCAAGAGACCCAGTACTTC; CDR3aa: CASSEGQYQETQYF
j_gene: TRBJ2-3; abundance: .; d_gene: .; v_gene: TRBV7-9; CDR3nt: TGTGCCAGCAGCTTCCGAGCAGATACGCAGTATTTT; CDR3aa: CASSFRADTQYF
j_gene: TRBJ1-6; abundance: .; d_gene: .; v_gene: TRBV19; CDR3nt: TGTGCCAGTAGTATGCGGGAAACAAGATTTGGTTCACCCCTCCACTTT; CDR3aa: CASSMRETRFGSPLHF
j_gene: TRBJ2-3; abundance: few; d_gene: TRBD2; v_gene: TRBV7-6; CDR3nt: TGTGCCAGCAGCTCCTTAGCGGGCGGCACAGATACGCAGTATTTT; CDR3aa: CASSSLAGGTDTQYF
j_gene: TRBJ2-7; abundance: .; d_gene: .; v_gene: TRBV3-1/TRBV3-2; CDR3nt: TGTGCCAGCAGCCATGTTTTGGTTCTAGGCCTAGGCGAGCAGTACTTC; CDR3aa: CASSHVLVLGLGEQYF
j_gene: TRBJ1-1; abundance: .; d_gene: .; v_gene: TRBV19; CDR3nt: TGTGCCAGTAGTAACAGGGCTAACACTGAAGCTTTCTTT; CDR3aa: CASSNRANTEAFF